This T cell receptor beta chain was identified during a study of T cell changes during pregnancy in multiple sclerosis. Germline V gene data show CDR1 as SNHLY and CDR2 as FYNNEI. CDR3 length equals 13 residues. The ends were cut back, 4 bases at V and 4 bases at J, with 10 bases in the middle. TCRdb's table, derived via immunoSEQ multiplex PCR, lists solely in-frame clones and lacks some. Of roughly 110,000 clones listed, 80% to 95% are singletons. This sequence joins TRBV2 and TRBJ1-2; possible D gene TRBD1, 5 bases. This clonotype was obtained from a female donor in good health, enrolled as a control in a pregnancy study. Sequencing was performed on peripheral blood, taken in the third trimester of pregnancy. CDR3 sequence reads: CASSAQGGYGYTF. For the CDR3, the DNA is TGTGCCAGCAGTGCTCAGGGAGGCTATGGCTACACCTTC.